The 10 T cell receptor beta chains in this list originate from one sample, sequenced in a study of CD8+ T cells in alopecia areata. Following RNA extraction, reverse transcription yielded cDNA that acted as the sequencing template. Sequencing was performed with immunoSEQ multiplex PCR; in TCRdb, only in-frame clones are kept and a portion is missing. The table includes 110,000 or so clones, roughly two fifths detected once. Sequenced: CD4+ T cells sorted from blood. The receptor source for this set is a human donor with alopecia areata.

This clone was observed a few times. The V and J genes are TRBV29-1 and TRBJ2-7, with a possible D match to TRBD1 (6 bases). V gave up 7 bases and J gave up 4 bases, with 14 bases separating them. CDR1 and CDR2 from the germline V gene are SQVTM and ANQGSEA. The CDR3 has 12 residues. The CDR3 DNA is TGCAGCGCTCGGACAGAAACATACGAGCAGTACTTC. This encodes CSARTETYEQYF.

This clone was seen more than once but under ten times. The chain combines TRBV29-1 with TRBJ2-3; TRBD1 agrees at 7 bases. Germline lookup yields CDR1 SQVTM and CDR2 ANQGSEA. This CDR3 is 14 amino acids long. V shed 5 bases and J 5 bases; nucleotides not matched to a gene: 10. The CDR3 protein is CSVRTGPSLDTQYF. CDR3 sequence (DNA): TGCAGCGTTAGGACAGGACCTAGTCTAGATACGCAGTATTTT.

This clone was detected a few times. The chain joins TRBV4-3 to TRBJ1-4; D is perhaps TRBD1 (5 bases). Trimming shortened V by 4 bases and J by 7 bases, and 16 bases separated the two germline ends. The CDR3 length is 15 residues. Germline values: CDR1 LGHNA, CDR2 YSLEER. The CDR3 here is CASSLKGLGGEKLFF. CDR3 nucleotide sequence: TGCGCCAGCAGCCTGAAGGGACTGGGGGGTGAAAAACTGTTTTTT.

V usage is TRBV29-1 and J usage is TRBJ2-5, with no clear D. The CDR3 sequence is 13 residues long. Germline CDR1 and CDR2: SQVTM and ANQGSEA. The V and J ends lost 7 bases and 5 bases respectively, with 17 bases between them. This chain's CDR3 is CSAAMVVPETQYF. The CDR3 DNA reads TGCAGCGCCGCGATGGTTGTGCCGGAGACCCAGTACTTC.

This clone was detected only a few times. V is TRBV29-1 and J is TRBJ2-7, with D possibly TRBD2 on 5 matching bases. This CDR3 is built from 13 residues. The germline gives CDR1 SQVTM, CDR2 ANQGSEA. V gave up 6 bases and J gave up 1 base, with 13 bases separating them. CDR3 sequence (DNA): TGCAGCGTCGAGGACGGGGTATCCTACGAGCAGTACTTC. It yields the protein CSVEDGVSYEQYF.

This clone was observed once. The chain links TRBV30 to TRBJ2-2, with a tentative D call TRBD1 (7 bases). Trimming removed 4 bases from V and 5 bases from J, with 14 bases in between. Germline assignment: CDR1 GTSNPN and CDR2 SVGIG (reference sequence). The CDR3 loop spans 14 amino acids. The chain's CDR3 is CAWIRQGGTGELFF. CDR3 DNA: TGTGCCTGGATTCGACAGGGAGGTACCGGGGAGCTGTTTTTT.

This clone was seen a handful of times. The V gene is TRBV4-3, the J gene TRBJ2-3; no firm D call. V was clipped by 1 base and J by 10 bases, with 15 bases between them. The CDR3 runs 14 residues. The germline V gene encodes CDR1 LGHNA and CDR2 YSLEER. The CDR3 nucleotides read TGCGCCAGCAGCCAAGGGGTCTACGGTGGTGCGCAGTATTTT. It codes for CASSQGVYGGAQYF.

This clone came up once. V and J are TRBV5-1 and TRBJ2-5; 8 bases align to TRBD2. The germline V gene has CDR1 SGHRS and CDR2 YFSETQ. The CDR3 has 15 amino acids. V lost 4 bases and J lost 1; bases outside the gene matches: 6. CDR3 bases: TGCGCCAGCAGCATGGCGGGGGGTTTCCAAGAGACCCAGTACTTC. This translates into CASSMAGGFQETQYF.

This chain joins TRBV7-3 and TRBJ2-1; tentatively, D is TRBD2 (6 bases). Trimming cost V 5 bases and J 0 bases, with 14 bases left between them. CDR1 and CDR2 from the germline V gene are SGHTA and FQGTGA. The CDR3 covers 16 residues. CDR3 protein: CASSGAGMSSYNEQFF. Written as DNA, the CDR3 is TGTGCCAGCAGCGGAGCGGGCATGAGCTCCTACAATGAGCAGTTCTTC.

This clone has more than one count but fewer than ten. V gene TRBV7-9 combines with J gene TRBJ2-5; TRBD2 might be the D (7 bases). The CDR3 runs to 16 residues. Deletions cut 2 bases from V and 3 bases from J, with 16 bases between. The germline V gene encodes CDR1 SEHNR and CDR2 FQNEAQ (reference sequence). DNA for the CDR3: TGTGCCAGCAGCTTAAACCTCGGCGGGGGCAAAGAGACCCAGTACTTC. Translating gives CASSLNLGGGKETQYF.